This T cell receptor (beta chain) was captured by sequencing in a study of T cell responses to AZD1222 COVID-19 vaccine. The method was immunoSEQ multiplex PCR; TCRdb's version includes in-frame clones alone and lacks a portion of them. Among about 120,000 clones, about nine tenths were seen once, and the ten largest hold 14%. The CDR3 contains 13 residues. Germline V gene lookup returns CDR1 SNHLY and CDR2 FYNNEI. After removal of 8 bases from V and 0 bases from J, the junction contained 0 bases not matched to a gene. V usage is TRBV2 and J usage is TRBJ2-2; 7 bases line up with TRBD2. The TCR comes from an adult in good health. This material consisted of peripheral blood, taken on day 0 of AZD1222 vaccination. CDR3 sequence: CASGLANTGELFF. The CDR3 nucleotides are TGTGCCAGCGGACTAGCGAACACCGGGGAGCTGTTTTTT.